The 23 T cell receptor beta chains below come from one sample, sequenced in a study of Graves' ophthalmopathy and Graves' hyperthyroidism. Amplification of TCR beta CDR3 regions used RNA transcripts. Second-round multiplex PCR came after first-round RT-PCR with HTBI primers. TCRdb re-called the multiplex PCR reads with MiXCR, one entry per CDR3 protein. The sample yields 35,000 to 50,000 distinct CDR3 sequences, around half seen once. Sequences were obtained from peripheral blood. The source of these receptors is an adult woman with stable Graves' hyperthyroidism.

This clonotype was seen at least ten times. The gene calls are TRBV18 and TRBJ1-2; 7 bases align to TRBD1. V lost 2 bases, J lost 5 bases, and 8 bases stayed unmatched. CDR3 length: 15 amino acids. Germline V gene sequence: CDR1 KGHSH, CDR2 LQKENI. The CDR3 here is CASSPSRQGGYGYTF. The CDR3 nucleotides read TGTGCCAGCTCACCATCCCGACAGGGTGGATATGGCTACACCTTC.

The rearrangement joins TRBV9 to TRBJ1-3; no clear D gene. Germline V gene sequence: CDR1 SGDLS, CDR2 YYNGEE. V dropped 3 bases and J dropped 0 bases, with 13 bases sitting between them. The CDR3 has 16 amino acids. The CDR3 nucleotides are TGTGCCAGCAGCGCAACGGACGGAGCCTCTGGAAACACCATATATTTT. It encodes CASSATDGASGNTIYF.

This clonotype appeared many times. The genes are TRBV7-9 and TRBJ1-1, with 7 bases that match TRBD1. The length of the CDR3 is 15 residues. The J segment lost 4 bases and the V segment lost 1 base, leaving 6 bases of the junction unmatched. CDR1 and CDR2 from the germline V gene are SEHNR and FQNEAQ (reference sequence). CDR3 in DNA: TGTGCCAGCAGCTTAGTGGCAGGGGGTGGCACTGAAGCTTTCTTT. Amino acid sequence: CASSLVAGGGTEAFF.

This clonotype was found many times. The CDR3 DNA is TGTGCCAGCAGCCTATACCCCCGGACAGGGGGCGCGAAGTACGAGCAGTACTTC. It codes for CASSLYPRTGGAKYEQYF. V is TRBV7-9 and J is TRBJ2-7; 11 positions match TRBD1. The CDR3 is made up of 18 amino acids. V gave up 5 bases and J gave up 4 bases; unmatched junction bases: 16. CDR1 is SEHNR and CDR2 is FQNEAQ in the germline V gene (reference sequence).

This clonotype was recorded at least ten times. CDR3 loop: CSDGAVNTEAFF. DNA for the CDR3: TGCAGCGACGGGGCTGTGAACACTGAAGCTTTCTTT. The V and J genes are TRBV29-1 and TRBJ1-1; tentative D call: TRBD1 (5 bases). The CDR3 length is 12 residues. CDR1 is SQVTM, CDR2 ANQGSEA, per germline. Trimming shortened V by 7 bases and J by 0 bases, and 9 bases separated the two germline ends.

The V call is TRBV7-8, the J call TRBJ2-5; tentative D call: TRBD1 (5 bases). This CDR3 is 15 amino acids long. Trimming cost V 3 bases and J 1 base, with 12 bases left between them. The germline V gene has CDR1 SGHVS and CDR2 FQNEAQ. The CDR3 loop is CASSLDTVGQETQYF. DNA for the CDR3: TGTGCCAGCAGCTTGGACACGGTGGGCCAAGAGACCCAGTACTTC.

This clonotype was recorded at least ten times. This chain connects TRBV7-9 to TRBJ2-3; 7 nucleotides match TRBD1. Per germline, CDR1 SEHNR and CDR2 FQNEAQ (reference sequence). With V trimmed by 3 bases and J by 3 bases, 3 bases remained unmatched. The CDR3 runs to 14 residues. The CDR3 loop reads CASSLSRGTDTQYF. The CDR3 DNA reads TGTGCCAGCAGCTTGTCCAGGGGGACAGATACGCAGTATTTT. The whole variable domain, filled in from reference TRBV7-9 and TRBJ2-3, reads DTGVSQNPRHKITKRGQNVTFRCDPISEHNRLYWYRQTLGQGPEFLTYFQNEAQLEKSRLLSDRFSAERPKGSFSTLEIQRTEQGDSAMYLCASSLSRGTDTQYFGPGTRLTVL.

The chain is built from TRBV5-1 and TRBJ2-7; TRBD1 agrees at 9 bases. CDR3 size: 15 residues. The junction had 7 bases not matched to a gene; V was cut back by 3 bases and J by 3 bases. From germline, CDR1 is SGHRS and CDR2 YFSETQ. For the CDR3, the DNA is TGCGCCAGCAGCTCCACCGGGACAGGGAACTACGAGCAGTACTTC. Translation gives CASSSTGTGNYEQYF. The whole variable domain, remainder taken from reference TRBV5-1 and TRBJ2-7, is KAGVTQTPRYLIKTRGQQVTLSCSPISGHRSVSWYQQTPGQGLQFLFEYFSETQRNKGNFPGRFSGRQFSNSRSEMNVSTLELGDSALYLCASSSTGTGNYEQYFGPGTRLTVT.

V is TRBV7-8 and J is TRBJ2-7; 8 positions match TRBD2. Germline V gives CDR1 SGHVS, CDR2 FQNEAQ. V lost 1 base to trimming and J lost 4 bases; unmatched junction nucleotides: 6. There are 15 residues in the CDR3. CDR3 in DNA: TGTGCCAGCAGCTTAGAGACGGGAGGGCCGTACGAGCAGTACTTC. Its translation: CASSLETGGPYEQYF.

V gene TRBV5-1 combines with J gene TRBJ2-7, with 7 nucleotides matching TRBD2. Germline V gene sequence: CDR1 SGHRS, CDR2 YFSETQ. CDR3 length: 15 residues. Losses at the gene ends were 5 bases for V and 7 bases for J; bases not matched to a gene: 15. The CDR3 DNA follows: TGCGCCAGCAGGTCGACCAGCCAGCGGGATCAGGAGCAGTACTTC. Protein: CASRSTSQRDQEQYF.

About this clonotype: One base away lies a much larger clone, so this may be a sequencing read error. The chain combines TRBV7-9 with TRBJ2-3; the D call may be TRBD1 or TRBD2 (5 bases each). Germline assignment: CDR1 SEHNR and CDR2 FQNEAQ (reference sequence). This CDR3 is built from 12 residues. Deletions cut 9 bases from V and 10 bases from J, with 17 bases between. CDR3 sequence: CARRRYRGAQYF. For the CDR3, the DNA is TGTGCCAGGAGACGGTACCGAGGGGCGCAGTATTTT.

This clonotype is medium-sized by share. The chain links TRBV11-2 to TRBJ1-4, with D uncertain. V dropped 0 bases and J dropped 8 bases, with 10 bases sitting between them. Germline assignment: CDR1 SGHAT and CDR2 FQNNGV. This CDR3 spans 14 amino acids. The CDR3 DNA reads TGTGCCAGCAGCTTAGAATGGGTTACGGAAAAACTGTTTTTT. The encoded protein is CASSLEWVTEKLFF.

The CDR3 nucleotides read TGTGCCACCAGCAGAACCCTGTGGGGACAGGGAAGTGATTCACCCCTCCACTTT. Translation: CATSRTLWGQGSDSPLHF. The genes are TRBV15 and TRBJ1-6; 9 nucleotides agree with TRBD1. The germline V gene has CDR1 LNHNV and CDR2 YYDKDF (reference sequence). J gave up 8 bases and V 2 bases, and 13 bases lay outside the gene matches. CDR3 length: 18 amino acids.

The table lists this clonotype with many counts. The chain employs TRBV30 and TRBJ2-7; D unclear. This CDR3 is built from 13 residues. The V end lost 3 bases, the J end lost 3 bases, and 12 bases lay between the germline ends. The germline V gene encodes CDR1 GTSNPN and CDR2 SVGIG (reference sequence). CDR3: CAWRVSRNYEQYF. CDR3 sequence (DNA): TGTGCCTGGAGGGTGAGCAGAAACTACGAGCAGTACTTC.

This clonotype has ten or more counts. The chain couples TRBV11-3 to TRBJ1-6, with D perhaps TRBD1 (6 bases). V lost 1 base to trimming and J lost 6 bases, with 10 bases between them. Germline V gene lookup returns CDR1 SGHNT and CDR2 YENEEA. The CDR3 is made up of 15 amino acids. The chain's CDR3 is CASSLADSGNSPLHF. CDR3 DNA sequence: TGTGCCAGCAGCTTAGCGGACAGCGGTAATTCACCCCTCCACTTT.

The chain has TRBV7-2 and TRBJ1-2; 8 positions agree with TRBD1. Germline V lookup: CDR1 SGHTA, CDR2 FQGNSA. J was trimmed by 10 bases and V by 1 base; bases with no gene match: 14. This CDR3 contains 16 residues. The CDR3 loop reads CASSLEGTGSTIVYTF. The CDR3, as DNA: TGTGCCAGCAGCTTAGAAGGGACAGGCTCCACTATAGTCTACACCTTC.

This clonotype came up many times. J is TRBJ1-1 and V is TRBV5-1; no reliable D call. The CDR3 runs 14 residues. CDR1 and CDR2 (germline): SGHRS, YFSETQ. Trimming shortened V by 1 base and J by 3 bases, and 10 bases separated the two germline ends. The CDR3 is CASSLYGLDTEAFF. For the CDR3, the DNA is TGCGCCAGCAGCTTGTATGGATTGGACACTGAAGCTTTCTTT.

This clonotype was found many times. V gene TRBV5-1 combines with J gene TRBJ1-2; a weak D match, TRBD1 (5 bases). Deletions cut 4 bases from V and 8 bases from J, with 12 bases between. This CDR3 comprises 12 residues. Germline V gene data show CDR1 as SGHRS and CDR2 as YFSETQ. Here the CDR3 DNA reads TGCGCCAGCAGCCTGGGACGGGAAGGCTACACCTTC. Its translation: CASSLGREGYTF.

This sequence joins TRBV7-6 and TRBJ1-6; D call uncertain. V lost 5 bases, J lost 7 bases, and 12 bases lay in between. Germline V gene sequence: CDR1 SGHVS, CDR2 FNYEAQ. This CDR3 is built from 14 residues. The CDR3 reads CASSLSSGNSPLHF. CDR3 bases: TGTGCCAGCAGCCTCTCTTCTGGGAATTCACCCCTCCACTTT.

The sample holds one count of this clonotype. The rearrangement uses TRBV7-8 and TRBJ2-7, with 14 bases aligning to TRBD2. Looked up from germline, CDR1 is SGHVS and CDR2 is FQNEAQ. The CDR3 runs to 16 residues. J gave up 6 bases and V 0 bases, and 4 bases lay outside the gene matches. The CDR3 here is CASSLAGTSGRFEQYF. The CDR3 DNA follows: TGTGCCAGCAGCTTAGCGGGGACTAGCGGGAGATTCGAGCAGTACTTC.

This clonotype appeared a few times. The V and J genes are TRBV24-1 and TRBJ2-5; 7 bases map to TRBD1. This CDR3 is 15 amino acids long. Germline CDR1 KGHDR, CDR2 SFDVKD. V trimming: 5 bases; J trimming: 4 bases; junction bases outside the gene matches: 9. The CDR3 reads CATSGNRGWVETQYF. Here the CDR3 DNA reads TGTGCCACCAGTGGGAACAGGGGCTGGGTAGAGACCCAGTACTTC.

This clonotype was detected many times. V gene TRBV24-1 combines with J gene TRBJ1-1; no firm D call. V lost 5 bases to trimming and J lost 3 bases, with 9 bases between them. Germline CDR1 reads KGHDR; CDR2 reads SFDVKD. The CDR3 runs 13 residues. CDR3 nucleotide sequence: TGTGCCACCAGTGGCGGGATGTACACTGAAGCTTTCTTT. Translated: CATSGGMYTEAFF.

This clonotype was detected ten times or more. The CDR3 bases are TGCGCCAGCAGCTTGGAGGGAGGCGCCGGAAACACCATATATTTT. It translates to CASSLEGGAGNTIYF. The chain carries TRBV5-1 and TRBJ1-3; D unresolved. The CDR3 has 15 amino acids. Germline V gives CDR1 SGHRS, CDR2 YFSETQ. V lost 0 bases to trimming and J lost 4 bases, with 11 bases between them.